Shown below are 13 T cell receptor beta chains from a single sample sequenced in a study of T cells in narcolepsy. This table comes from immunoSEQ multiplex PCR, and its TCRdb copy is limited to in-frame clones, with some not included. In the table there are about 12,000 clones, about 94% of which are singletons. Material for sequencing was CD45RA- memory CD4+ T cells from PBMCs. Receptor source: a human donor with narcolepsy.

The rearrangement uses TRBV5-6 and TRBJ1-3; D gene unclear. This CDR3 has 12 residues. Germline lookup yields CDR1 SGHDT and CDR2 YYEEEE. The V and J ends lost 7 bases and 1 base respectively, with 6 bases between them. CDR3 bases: TGTGCCAGCCGGAAATCTGGAAACACCATATATTTT. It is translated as CASRKSGNTIYF.

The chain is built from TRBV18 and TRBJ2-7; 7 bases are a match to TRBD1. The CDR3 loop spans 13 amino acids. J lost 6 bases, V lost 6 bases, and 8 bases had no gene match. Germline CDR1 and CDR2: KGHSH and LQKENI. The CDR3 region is CASSPGQDIEQYF. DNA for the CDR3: TGTGCCAGCTCCCCCGGACAGGATATCGAGCAGTACTTC.

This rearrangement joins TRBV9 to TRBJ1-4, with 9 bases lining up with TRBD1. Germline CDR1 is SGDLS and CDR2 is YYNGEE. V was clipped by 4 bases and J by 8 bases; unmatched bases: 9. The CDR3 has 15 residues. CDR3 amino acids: CASSPRTGALEKLFF. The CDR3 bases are TGTGCCAGCAGCCCCCGGACAGGGGCATTAGAAAAACTGTTTTTT.

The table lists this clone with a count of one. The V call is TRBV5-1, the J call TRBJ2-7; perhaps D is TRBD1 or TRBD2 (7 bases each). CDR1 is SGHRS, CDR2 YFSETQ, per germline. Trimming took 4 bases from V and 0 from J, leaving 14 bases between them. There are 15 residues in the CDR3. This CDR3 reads CASSPRGGTSYEQYF. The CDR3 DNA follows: TGCGCCAGCAGCCCCAGGGGGGGGACCTCCTACGAGCAGTACTTC.

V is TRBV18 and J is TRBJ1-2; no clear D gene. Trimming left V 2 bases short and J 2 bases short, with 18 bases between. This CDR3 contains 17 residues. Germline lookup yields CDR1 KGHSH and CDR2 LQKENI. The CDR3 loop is CASSPNLWPAANYGYTF. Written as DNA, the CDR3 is TGTGCCAGCTCACCAAATCTATGGCCCGCCGCCAACTATGGCTACACCTTC.

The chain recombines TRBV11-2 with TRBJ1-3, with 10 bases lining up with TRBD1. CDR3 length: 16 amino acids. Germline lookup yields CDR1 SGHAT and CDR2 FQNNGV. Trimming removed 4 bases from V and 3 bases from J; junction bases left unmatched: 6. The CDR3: CASSSRTGGSGNTIYF. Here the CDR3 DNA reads TGTGCCAGCAGCTCCCGGACAGGGGGGAGTGGAAACACCATATATTTT.

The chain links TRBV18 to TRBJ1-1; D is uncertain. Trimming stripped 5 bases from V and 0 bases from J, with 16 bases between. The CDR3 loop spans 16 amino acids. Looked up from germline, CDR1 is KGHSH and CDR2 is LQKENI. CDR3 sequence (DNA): TGTGCCAGCTCAAAGGTGTTGGGAAAAATGAACACTGAAGCTTTCTTT. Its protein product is CASSKVLGKMNTEAFF.

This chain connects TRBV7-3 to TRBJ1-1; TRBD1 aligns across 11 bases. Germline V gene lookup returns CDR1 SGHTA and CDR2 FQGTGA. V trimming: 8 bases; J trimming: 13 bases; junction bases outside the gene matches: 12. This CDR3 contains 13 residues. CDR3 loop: CASGTGTGGPFFF. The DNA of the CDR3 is TGTGCCAGCGGTACCGGGACAGGGGGGCCTTTTTTCTTT.

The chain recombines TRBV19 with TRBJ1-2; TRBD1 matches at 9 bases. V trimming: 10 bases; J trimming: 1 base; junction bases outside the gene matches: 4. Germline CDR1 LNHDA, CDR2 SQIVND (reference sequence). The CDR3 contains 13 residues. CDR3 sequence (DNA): TGTGCCACCTCGACAGGGGGTAACTATGGCTACACCTTC. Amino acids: CATSTGGNYGYTF.

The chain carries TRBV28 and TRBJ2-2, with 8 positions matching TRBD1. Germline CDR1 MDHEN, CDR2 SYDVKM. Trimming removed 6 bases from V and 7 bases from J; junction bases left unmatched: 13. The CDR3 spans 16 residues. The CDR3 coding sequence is TGTGCCAGCAGCCCTACCCAGGGGGCGCCGGACGGGGAGCTGTTTTTT. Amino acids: CASSPTQGAPDGELFF. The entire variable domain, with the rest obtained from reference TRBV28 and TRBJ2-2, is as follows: DVKVTQSSRYLVKRTGEKVFLECVQDMDHENMFWYRQDPGLGLRLIYFSYDVKMKEKGDIPEGYSVSREKKERFSLILESASTNQTSMYLCASSPTQGAPDGELFFGEGSRLTVL.

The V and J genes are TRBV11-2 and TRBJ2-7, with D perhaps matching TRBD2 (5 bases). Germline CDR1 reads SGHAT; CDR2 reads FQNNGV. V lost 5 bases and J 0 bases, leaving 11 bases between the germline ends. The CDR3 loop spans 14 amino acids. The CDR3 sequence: CASSPGLPSYEQYF. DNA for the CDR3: TGTGCCAGCAGCCCAGGACTGCCCTCCTACGAGCAGTACTTC.

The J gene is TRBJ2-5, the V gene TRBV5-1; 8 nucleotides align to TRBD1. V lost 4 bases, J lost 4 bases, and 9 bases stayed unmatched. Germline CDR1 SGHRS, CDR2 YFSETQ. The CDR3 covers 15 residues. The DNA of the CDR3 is TGCGCCAGCAGCCCGATCGGACAGGGAGGAGAGACCCAGTACTTC. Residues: CASSPIGQGGETQYF.

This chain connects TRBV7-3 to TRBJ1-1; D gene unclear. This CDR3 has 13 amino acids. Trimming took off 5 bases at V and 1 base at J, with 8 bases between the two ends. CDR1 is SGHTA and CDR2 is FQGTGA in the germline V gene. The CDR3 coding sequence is TGTGCCAGCAGCCGGAGGGCGAACACTGAAGCTTTCTTT. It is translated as CASSRRANTEAFF.